This T cell receptor beta chain originates from a study of CD8 T cells in Susac syndrome. Study information: At the time their blood was drawn, patients with Susac syndrome were either therapy-naive, on corticosteroids (with some of them also receiving intravenous immunoglobulin), or on intravenous immunoglobulin alone.

The germline V gene has CDR1 DFQATT and CDR2 SNEGSKA (reference sequence). V was pared by 5 bases and J by 2 bases, with 18 bases between. The CDR3 consists of 15 residues. The authors sequenced TCR beta from blood CD8+ and CD4+ T cells. The TEMRA cells underwent FACS enrichment, while the CD8+ and CD4+ T cells underwent negative isolation. Random-hexamer reverse transcription was applied to about 0.5 to 1 ug RNA. Amplification of TCR beta CDR3 was carried out by immunoSEQ multiplex PCR, which covered 54 Vbeta and 13 Jbeta segments. TCRdb processed the immunoSEQ multiplex PCR reads anew with MiXCR; each CDR3 protein has one entry. The top ten clones hold about 0.29% of a sample with 120,000 or so distinct CDR3 sequences, about 93% of them seen once.

Material for sequencing was CD8+ T cells from PBMCs. This TCR derives from a human donor with Susac syndrome. The chain couples TRBV20-1 to TRBJ1-2, with a possible D match to TRBD1 (5 bases). The CDR3: CSASPRTQANYGYTF. For the CDR3, the DNA is TGCAGTGCTTCTCCTCGGACACAGGCCAACTATGGCTACACCTTC.